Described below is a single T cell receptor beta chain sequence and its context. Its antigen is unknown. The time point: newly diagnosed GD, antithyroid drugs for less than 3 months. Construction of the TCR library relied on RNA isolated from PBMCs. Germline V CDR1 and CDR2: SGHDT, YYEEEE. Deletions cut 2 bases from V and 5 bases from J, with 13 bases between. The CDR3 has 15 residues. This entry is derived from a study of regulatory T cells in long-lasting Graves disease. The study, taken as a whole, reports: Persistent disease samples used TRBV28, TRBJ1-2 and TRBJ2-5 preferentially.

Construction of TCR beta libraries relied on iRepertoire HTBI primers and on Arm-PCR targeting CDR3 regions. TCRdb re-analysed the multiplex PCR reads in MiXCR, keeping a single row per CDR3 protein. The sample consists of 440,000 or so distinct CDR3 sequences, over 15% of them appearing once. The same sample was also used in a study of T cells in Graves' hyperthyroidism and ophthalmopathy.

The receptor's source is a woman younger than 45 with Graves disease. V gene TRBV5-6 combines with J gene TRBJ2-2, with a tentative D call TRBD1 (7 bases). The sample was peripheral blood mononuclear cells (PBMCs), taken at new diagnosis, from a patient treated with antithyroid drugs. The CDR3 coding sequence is TGTGCCAGCAGCTTTCAGGGGGGAGCTACCGGGGAGCTGTTTTTT. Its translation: CASSFQGGATGELFF.